This is a list of T cell receptor beta chains from one sample in a study of blood T cells in healthy people across ages. MiXCR, run by TCRdb on the 5' RACE reads, gives a single entry per CDR3 protein. The table includes roughly 500,000 distinct CDR3 sequences, about 25% detected once. In addition, the sample was reused for a study of T cells of mothers and their children.

The sample was blood. All receptors come from a boy younger than 18 in good health. The CDR3 runs from the conserved cysteine through the conserved F or W. Fields, in order: clone size, V gene, D gene, J gene, CDR3 DNA, CDR3 protein. A D gene is named only where the DNA matches it firmly. Rows may omit the clone size; those that give it use once, few, many or a size class.

NA	TRBV27	TRBD1	TRBJ2-7	TGTGCCAGTGGGGGACAGGCCACCTACGAGCAGTACTTC	CASGGQATYEQYF
NA	TRBV3-1	NA	TRBJ2-5	TGTGCCAGCAGCCAATTAAGTCTGTACCAAGAGACCCAGTACTTC	CASSQLSLYQETQYF
NA	TRBV20-1	TRBD2	TRBJ2-1	TGCAGTGCTAGAACTAGCGGGTATTACAATGAGCAGTTCTTC	CSARTSGYYNEQFF
NA	TRBV13	TRBD1	TRBJ1-1	TGTGCTAGCAGCAGGACCGGGACAGGGTGGATGAACACTGAAGCTTTCTTT	CASSRTGTGWMNTEAFF
NA	TRBV7-9	NA	TRBJ2-1	TGTGCCAGCAGCTACTTCGGAGTATACAATGAGCAGTTCTTC	CASSYFGVYNEQFF
NA	TRBV20-1	NA	TRBJ2-5	TGCAGTGCGCCGGCTTTATCGCCTGGAGAGACCCAGTACTTC	CSAPALSPGETQYF
NA	TRBV11-1	TRBD2	TRBJ2-6	TGTGCCAGCAGCGCGCTTAGCGGGATCGTCTCTGGGGCCAACGTCCTGACTTTC	CASSALSGIVSGANVLTF
few	TRBV7-6	NA	TRBJ1-2	TGTGCCAGCAGCTTAGCGCCTTTAGGGTGGGTCTATGGCTACACCTTC	CASSLAPLGWVYGYTF
NA	TRBV7-9	NA	TRBJ2-2	TGTGCCAGCAGCACCCCGGCCGGGACCTCGCCCGGGGAGCTGTTTTTT	CASSTPAGTSPGELFF
NA	TRBV5-1	NA	TRBJ2-5	TGCGCCAGCAGACATCCGGGGCAAGAGACCCAGTACTTC	CASRHPGQETQYF
NA	TRBV28	NA	TRBJ2-1	TGTGCCAGCAAGGGGGGCAATGAGCAGTTCTTC	CASKGGNEQFF
NA	TRBV27	NA	TRBJ1-1	TGTGCCAGCAAACCTCGGGGCGCCACTGAAGCTTTCTTT	CASKPRGATEAFF
NA	TRBV7-2	NA	TRBJ2-5	TGTGCCAGCAGCTTAGATGGCCGGGACATCCAAGAGACCCAGTACTTC	CASSLDGRDIQETQYF
NA	TRBV12-3/TRBV12-4	NA	TRBJ2-1	TGTGCCAGCACGACAGCTTACTACAATGAGCAGTTCTTC	CASTTAYYNEQFF
NA	TRBV30	NA	TRBJ2-2	TGTGCCTGGAGTGAGGGGAACGGGGAGCTGTTTTTT	CAWSEGNGELFF
NA	TRBV7-3	NA	TRBJ2-7	TGTGCCAGCAGCCCGGGACACCCATCCTACGAGCAGTACTTC	CASSPGHPSYEQYF
NA	TRBV12-3/TRBV12-4	NA	TRBJ1-1	TGTGCCAGCAGTTTTGCGAACGGACAAAGCCCTGAAGCTTTCTTT	CASSFANGQSPEAFF
NA	TRBV4-3	NA	TRBJ1-2	TGCGCCAGCAGCCAGCCTATGGGGCAGGCCGGGGGGAACTATGGCTACACCTTC	CASSQPMGQAGGNYGYTF
NA	TRBV7-9	NA	TRBJ2-5	TGTGCCAGCAGCTTAGCACAGGGAGGTGAGACCCAGTACTTC	CASSLAQGGETQYF
NA	TRBV28	NA	TRBJ1-4	TGTGCCAGCAGAAGAGGGGGGCAGGGTGAAAAACTGTTTTTT	CASRRGGQGEKLFF
NA	TRBV11-2	NA	TRBJ1-5	TGTGCCAGCAGCTTAGATGGTACGAAACGGCAGCCCCAGCATTTT	CASSLDGTKRQPQHF
NA	TRBV5-1	TRBD1	TRBJ1-2	TGCGCCAGCAGCTTGGGGGGACAGGGGCAAGGCTACACCTTC	CASSLGGQGQGYTF
NA	TRBV20-1	NA	TRBJ1-2	TGCAGTGCTAGAGATCGGGGGAGGGACTATGGCTACACCTTC	CSARDRGRDYGYTF
few	TRBV12-3/TRBV12-4	NA	TRBJ2-3	TGTGCCAGCAGTTCCCGGGACTTCACAGATACGCAGTATTTT	CASSSRDFTDTQYF
NA	TRBV7-6	NA	TRBJ2-6	TGTGCCAGCAGCTCGTTATACTCTGGGGCCAACGTCCTGACTTTC	CASSSLYSGANVLTF
NA	TRBV12-5	NA	TRBJ2-4	TGTGCTAGTGGTTTGGTACGTGGCGGGGGCCTAGCCAAAAACATTCAGTACTTC	CASGLVRGGGLAKNIQYF
many	TRBV7-2	TRBD2	TRBJ2-5	TGTGCCAGCAATTCACCGGGACTATCGAGTGAGACCCAGTACTTC	CASNSPGLSSETQYF
NA	TRBV20-1	TRBD2	TRBJ2-3	TGCAGTGCTCAAACGACTAGCGGGAGGAGAGATACGCAGTATTTT	CSAQTTSGRRDTQYF
few	TRBV28	NA	TRBJ2-7	TGTGCCATCAGGGGCATAACCTACGAGCAGTACTTC	CAIRGITYEQYF
NA	TRBV27	NA	TRBJ2-3	TGTGCCAGCAGTTTATCGGTAGGGTTTGATACGCAGTATTTT	CASSLSVGFDTQYF
NA	TRBV27	NA	TRBJ2-1	TGTGCCAGCAGCCCGCGGGACAGCCACAATGAGCAGTTCTTC	CASSPRDSHNEQFF
few	TRBV29-1	TRBD1	TRBJ1-6	TGCAGCGTCAATGACAGGGATAGCGCCCTATATAATTCACCCCTCCACTTT	CSVNDRDSALYNSPLHF
NA	TRBV6-5	NA	TRBJ1-2	TGTGCCAGCAGTTACCTCGGGCAGGGGATATCCTTC	CASSYLGQGISF
NA	TRBV29-1	NA	TRBJ1-2	TGCAGCGTTGTCGGGTATTCAGGGGAGGAAAGCTATGGCTACACCTTC	CSVVGYSGEESYGYTF
NA	TRBV7-2	NA	TRBJ1-5	TGTGCCAGCAGCTTAGGGGTGGGGGAGGGCAATCAGCCCCAGCATTTT	CASSLGVGEGNQPQHF
few	TRBV3-1	NA	TRBJ2-3	TGTGCCAGCAGCCATGACAGCACAGATACGCAGTATTTT	CASSHDSTDTQYF
NA	TRBV4-3	NA	TRBJ2-2	TGCGCCAGCAGCCAAGATCGGGGGCGCACCGGGGAGCTGTTTTTT	CASSQDRGRTGELFF
few	TRBV20-1	TRBD2	TRBJ2-5	TGCAGTGCCAGGTCGAGCGGGAGCGCGATTACCGTCCAAGAGACCCAGTACTTC	CSARSSGSAITVQETQYF
NA	TRBV20-1	NA	TRBJ1-5	TGCAGTGCTAGAGATCGAGGAGACAATCAGCCCCAGCATTTT	CSARDRGDNQPQHF
few	TRBV24-1	NA	TRBJ2-3	TGTGCCACCGAGGGCGCCCCCCGCGGCACGCAGTATTTT	CATEGAPRGTQYF
NA	TRBV7-6	NA	TRBJ2-7	TGTGCCAGCAGCCCAGGTGAAGACGAGCAGTACTTC	CASSPGEDEQYF
NA	TRBV7-2	NA	TRBJ2-5	TGTGCCAGCAGCTTACCCTCCTTGGGAGGCGGGGAGACCCAGTACTTC	CASSLPSLGGGETQYF
NA	TRBV5-1	NA	TRBJ1-2	TGCGCCAGCGGTCGTGGATACGGGGACTATGGCTACACCTTC	CASGRGYGDYGYTF
NA	TRBV4-1	NA	TRBJ2-2	TGCGCCAGCGGCGAAGGGGGGAGCACCGGGGAGCTGTTTTTT	CASGEGGSTGELFF
NA	TRBV7-3	NA	TRBJ2-5	TGTGCCAGCAGTGCGGGACTGGAAGAGACCCAGTACTTC	CASSAGLEETQYF
NA	TRBV7-9	NA	TRBJ2-5	TGTGCCAGCAGCTTAGTAGCGGCGCCTTACGAGCAGTGCTTC	CASSLVAAPYEQCF
NA	TRBV10-3	NA	TRBJ2-1	TGTGCCATCAGTGAGTCCTCCGTATCCTACAATGAGCAGTTCTTC	CAISESSVSYNEQFF
NA	TRBV2	NA	TRBJ1-5	TGTGCCAGCAGTGAAGCGAGGTGGTCTCAGCCCCAGCATTTT	CASSEARWSQPQHF
NA	TRBV10-3	NA	TRBJ2-3	TGTGCCATCAGTGAGTCGCAGATCTCTAGCACAGATACGCAGTATTTT	CAISESQISSTDTQYF
NA	TRBV6-6	NA	TRBJ2-5	TGTGTCAGCAGTTACACCCCGGGGGAGACCCAGTACTTC	CVSSYTPGETQYF
NA	TRBV20-1	NA	TRBJ1-1	TGCAGTGCAGGGGCAGGACTCCTCACTGAAGCTTTCTTT	CSAGAGLLTEAFF
few	TRBV2	TRBD2	TRBJ2-5	TGTGCCATCTCGACTAGCCCCGTGGAGACCCAGTACTTC	CAISTSPVETQYF
few	TRBV7-2	NA	TRBJ2-4	TGTGCCAGCAGCTTAGGGCCGGGAATAGCCAAAAACATTCAGTACTTC	CASSLGPGIAKNIQYF
NA	TRBV2	NA	TRBJ2-7	TGTGCCAGCAGTAACCCCCTTCGGCAGGGATACTACGAGCAGTACTTC	CASSNPLRQGYYEQYF
many	TRBV28	NA	TRBJ2-7	TGTGCCAGCACGGGTAGTTCCGACGAGCAGTACTTC	CASTGSSDEQYF
NA	TRBV5-1	NA	TRBJ2-7	TGCGCCAGCAGCTTGCGGGACTTGGGACCATCCTACGAGCAGTACTTC	CASSLRDLGPSYEQYF